The source of this TCR beta chain is a study of blood T cell repertoires in COVID-19. Study background: Samples taken during acute and convalescent COVID-19 were collected in the United States, Italy and Spain. T cells, B-cell-depleted T cells, or PBMCs provided the cDNA or gDNA that served as material.

The data were produced by immunoSEQ multiplex PCR, yet TCRdb's version contains in-frame clones alone and is incomplete. Of some 490,000 clones listed, 70% to 90% are singletons. Participants were aged about 18 to 90 years, lived in 25 or so US areas, and enrolled virtually. Two negative PCRs, clearance, or symptom resolution had been documented for recovered Cohort 3 donors. Material for sequencing was PBMCs or T cells enriched from blood (not recorded which). The TCR comes from a woman aged 55-69 years who had recovered from COVID-19.

The CDR3 coding sequence is TGTGCCAGCAGGGGAGGGGACGGCGCTCACTATGGCTACACCTTC. Its translation is CASRGGDGAHYGYTF. This chain joins TRBV6-5 and TRBJ1-2; tentative D call: TRBD1 (5 bases). The CDR3 totals 15 residues. CDR1 and CDR2 from the germline V gene are MNHEY and SVGAGI. Trimming left V 6 bases short and J 3 bases short, with 17 bases between.